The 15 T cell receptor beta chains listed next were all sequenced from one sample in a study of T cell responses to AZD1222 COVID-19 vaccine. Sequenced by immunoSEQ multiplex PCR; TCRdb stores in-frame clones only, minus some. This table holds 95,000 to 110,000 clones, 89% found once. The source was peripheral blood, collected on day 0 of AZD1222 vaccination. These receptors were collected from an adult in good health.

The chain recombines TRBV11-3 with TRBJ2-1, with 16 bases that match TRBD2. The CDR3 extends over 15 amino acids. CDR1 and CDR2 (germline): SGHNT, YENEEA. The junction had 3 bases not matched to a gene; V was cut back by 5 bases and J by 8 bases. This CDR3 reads CASSLGTSGRDEQFF. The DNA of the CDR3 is TGTGCCAGCAGCCTGGGGACTAGCGGGAGGGATGAGCAGTTCTTC.

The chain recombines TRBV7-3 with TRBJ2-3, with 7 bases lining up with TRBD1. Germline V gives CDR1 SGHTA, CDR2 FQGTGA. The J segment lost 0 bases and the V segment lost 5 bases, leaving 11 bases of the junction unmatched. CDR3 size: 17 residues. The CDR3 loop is CASSPPRTGRSTDTQYF. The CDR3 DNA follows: TGTGCCAGCAGCCCCCCCAGGACAGGCAGAAGCACAGATACGCAGTATTTT.

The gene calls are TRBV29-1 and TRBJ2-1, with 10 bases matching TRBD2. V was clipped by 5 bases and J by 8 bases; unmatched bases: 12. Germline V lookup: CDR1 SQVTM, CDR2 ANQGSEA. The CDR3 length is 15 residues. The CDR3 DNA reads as TGCAGCGTTCCCCTGGGACTAGCGCCAGGCGATGAGCAGTTCTTC. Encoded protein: CSVPLGLAPGDEQFF.

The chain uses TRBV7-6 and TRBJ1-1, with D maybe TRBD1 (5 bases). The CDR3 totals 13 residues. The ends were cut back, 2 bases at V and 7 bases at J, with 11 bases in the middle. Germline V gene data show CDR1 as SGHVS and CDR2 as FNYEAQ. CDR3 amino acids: CASSLRGRSEAFF. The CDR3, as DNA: TGTGCCAGCAGCTTACGGGGCCGTAGTGAAGCTTTCTTT.

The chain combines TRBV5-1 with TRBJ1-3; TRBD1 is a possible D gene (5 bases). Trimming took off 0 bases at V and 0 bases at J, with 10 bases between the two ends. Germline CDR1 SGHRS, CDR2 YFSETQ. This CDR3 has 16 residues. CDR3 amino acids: CASSLAATDSGNTIYF. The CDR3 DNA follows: TGCGCCAGCAGCTTGGCCGCGACAGACTCTGGAAACACCATATATTTT.

The CDR3: CASNQGSLYGYTF. In DNA, the CDR3 is TGTGCCAGCAATCAGGGCAGCCTCTATGGCTACACCTTC. This chain links TRBV28 with TRBJ1-2, with D possibly matching TRBD1 (5 bases). The CDR3 covers 13 residues. The ends were cut back, 7 bases at V and 4 bases at J, with 13 bases in the middle. From germline, CDR1 is MDHEN and CDR2 SYDVKM.

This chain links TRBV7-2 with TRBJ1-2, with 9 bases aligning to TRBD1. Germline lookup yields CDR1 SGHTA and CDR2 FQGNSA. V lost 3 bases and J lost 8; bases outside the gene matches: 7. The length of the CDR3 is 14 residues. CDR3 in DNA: TGTGCCAGCAGCTTGGGACAACAGGGGGCGGGCTACACCTTC. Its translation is CASSLGQQGAGYTF.

The CDR3 loop is CASARFSYGYTF. Written as DNA, the CDR3 is TGTGCCAGCGCGCGTTTTAGTTATGGCTACACCTTC. The V and J genes are TRBV28 and TRBJ1-2; D not resolved. This CDR3 comprises 12 residues. Germline loops: CDR1 MDHEN, CDR2 SYDVKM. V shed 8 bases and J shed 5 bases, with 12 bases lying between them.

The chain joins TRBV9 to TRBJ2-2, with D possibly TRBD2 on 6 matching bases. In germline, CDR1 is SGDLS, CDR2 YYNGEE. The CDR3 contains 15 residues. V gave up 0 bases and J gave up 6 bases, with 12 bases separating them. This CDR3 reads CASSVGGNEAGELFF. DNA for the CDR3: TGTGCCAGCAGCGTAGGCGGGAACGAGGCCGGGGAGCTGTTTTTT. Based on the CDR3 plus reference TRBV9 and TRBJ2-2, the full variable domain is DSGVTQTPKHLITATGQRVTLRCSPRSGDLSVYWYQQSLDQGLQFLIQYYNGEERAKGNILERFSAQQFPDLHSELNLSSLELGDSALYFCASSVGGNEAGELFFGEGSRLTVL.

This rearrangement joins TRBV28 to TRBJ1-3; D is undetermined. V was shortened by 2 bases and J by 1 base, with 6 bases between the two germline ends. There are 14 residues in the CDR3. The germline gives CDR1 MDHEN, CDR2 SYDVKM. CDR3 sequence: CASSLGWSGNTIYF. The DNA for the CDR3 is TGTGCCAGCAGTTTAGGTTGGTCTGGAAACACCATATATTTT.

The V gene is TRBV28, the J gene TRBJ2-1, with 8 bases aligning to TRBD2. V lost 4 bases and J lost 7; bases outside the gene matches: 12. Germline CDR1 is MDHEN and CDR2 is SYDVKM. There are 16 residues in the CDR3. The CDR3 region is CASSYGVVAGLNEQFF. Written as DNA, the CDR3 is TGTGCCAGCAGTTACGGGGTTGTAGCGGGACTGAATGAGCAGTTCTTC. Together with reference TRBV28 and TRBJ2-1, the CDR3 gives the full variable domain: DVKVTQSSRYLVKRTGEKVFLECVQDMDHENMFWYRQDPGLGLRLIYFSYDVKMKEKGDIPEGYSVSREKKERFSLILESASTNQTSMYLCASSYGVVAGLNEQFFGPGTRLTVL.

CDR3 sequence (DNA): TGTGCCAGCAGCAAAGAAAGCGCCGAGAGCGGGACGGTCCCGAACACCGGGGAGCTGTTTTTT. Translated, it gives CASSKESAESGTVPNTGELFF. The V gene is TRBV21-1, the J gene TRBJ2-2; the table assigns TRBD2, which was not confirmed against the DNA. TRBV21-1 is a pseudogene segment. The CDR3 is made up of 21 amino acids.

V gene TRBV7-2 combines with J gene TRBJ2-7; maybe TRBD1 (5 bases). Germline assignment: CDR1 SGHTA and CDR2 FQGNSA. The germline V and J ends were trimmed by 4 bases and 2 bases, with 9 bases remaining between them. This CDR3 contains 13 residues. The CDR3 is CASSYTQAYEQYF. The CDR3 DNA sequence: TGTGCCAGCAGCTATACACAGGCCTACGAGCAGTACTTC.

In DNA form, the CDR3 reads TGTGCCAGTCGGAGGGGGACGGATGAATATGGCTACACCTTC. Translated, it gives CASRRGTDEYGYTF. The chain employs TRBV7-9 and TRBJ1-2, with D tentatively TRBD1 (6 bases). The CDR3 is 14 residues long. Between the trimmed V and J ends, which lost 9 bases and 5 bases, there was a span of 19 bases. Germline loops: CDR1 SEHNR, CDR2 FQNEAQ (reference sequence).

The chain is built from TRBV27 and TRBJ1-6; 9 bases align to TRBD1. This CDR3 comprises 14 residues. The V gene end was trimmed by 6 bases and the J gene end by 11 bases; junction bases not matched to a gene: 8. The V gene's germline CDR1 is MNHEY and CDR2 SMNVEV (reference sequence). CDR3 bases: TGTGCCAGCAGCGGGACAGGGAGTATGGCACCCCTCCACTTT. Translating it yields CASSGTGSMAPLHF.